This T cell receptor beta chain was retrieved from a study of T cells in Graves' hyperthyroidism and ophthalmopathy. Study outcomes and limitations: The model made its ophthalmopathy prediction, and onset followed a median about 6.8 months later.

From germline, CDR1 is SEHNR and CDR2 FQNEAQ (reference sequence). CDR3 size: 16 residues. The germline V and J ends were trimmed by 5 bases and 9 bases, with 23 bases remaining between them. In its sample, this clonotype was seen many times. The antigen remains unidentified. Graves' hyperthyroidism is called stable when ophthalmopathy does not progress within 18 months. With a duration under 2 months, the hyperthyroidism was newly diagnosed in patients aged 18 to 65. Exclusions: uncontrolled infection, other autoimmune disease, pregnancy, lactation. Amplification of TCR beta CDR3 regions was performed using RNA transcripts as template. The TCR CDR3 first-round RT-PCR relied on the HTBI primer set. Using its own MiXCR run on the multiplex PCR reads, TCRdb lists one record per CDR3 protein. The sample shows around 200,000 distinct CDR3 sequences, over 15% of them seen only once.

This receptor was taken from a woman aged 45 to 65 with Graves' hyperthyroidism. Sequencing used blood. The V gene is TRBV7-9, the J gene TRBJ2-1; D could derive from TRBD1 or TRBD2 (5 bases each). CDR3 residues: CASSPPGTRGFGEQFF. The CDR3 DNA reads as TGTGCCAGCAGCCCACCTGGGACCCGAGGGTTCGGTGAGCAGTTCTTC.